Listed below are T cell receptor beta chains from one sample, sequenced in a study of blood T cell repertoires in COVID-19. Measured with immunoSEQ multiplex PCR; TCRdb has only the in-frame clones, and not every one. This sample carries fewer than 400,000 clones, approximately 89% of them seen once, and the ten largest clones take around 1.9%. The specimen sequenced was peripheral blood. Receptors originate from a woman in her thirties with COVID-19, enrolled during active disease. The CDR3 runs from the conserved cysteine through the conserved F or W. D genes are given only for firm matches.

J gene: TRBJ2-3
D gene: -
V gene: TRBV7-2
CDR3 length: 15
CDR3 protein: CASSLAGTSTDTQYF

J gene: TRBJ2-5
D gene: TRBD1
V gene: TRBV19
CDR3 length: 17
CDR3 protein: CASSLRTGDLMGETQYF

J gene: TRBJ2-7
D gene: TRBD1
V gene: TRBV5-1
CDR3 length: 15
CDR3 protein: CASSLGTGQGYEQYF

J gene: TRBJ1-5
D gene: TRBD1
V gene: TRBV27
CDR3 length: 15
CDR3 protein: CASSFKGTGDQTQHF

J gene: TRBJ1-5
D gene: TRBD1
V gene: TRBV2
CDR3 length: 15
CDR3 protein: CASRGTGVSNQPQHF

J gene: TRBJ1-3
D gene: TRBD1
V gene: TRBV18
CDR3 length: 14
CDR3 protein: CASSPGTARNTIYF

J gene: TRBJ2-1
D gene: -
V gene: TRBV6-4
CDR3 length: 14
CDR3 protein: CASSDSGSPGVQFF

J gene: TRBJ1-2
D gene: -
V gene: TRBV5-4
CDR3 length: 14
CDR3 protein: CASTKTGSGYGYTF

J gene: TRBJ1-5
D gene: TRBD1
V gene: TRBV13
CDR3 length: 15
CDR3 protein: CASSITGDSNQPQHF

J gene: TRBJ1-2
D gene: -
V gene: TRBV7-2
CDR3 length: 12
CDR3 protein: CASSTGYYGYTF

J gene: TRBJ1-1
D gene: -
V gene: TRBV7-3
CDR3 length: 17
CDR3 protein: CASSLRGTAGGSTEAFF

J gene: TRBJ2-7
D gene: -
V gene: TRBV11-3
CDR3 length: 12
CDR3 protein: CASSLSGYEQYF

J gene: TRBJ1-4
D gene: -
V gene: TRBV6-5
CDR3 length: 15
CDR3 protein: CASSYSGATNEKLFF

J gene: TRBJ1-2
D gene: TRBD1
V gene: TRBV29-1
CDR3 length: 14
CDR3 protein: CSVVRDRGLSGYTF

J gene: TRBJ2-3
D gene: -
V gene: TRBV12-3/TRBV12-4
CDR3 length: 12
CDR3 protein: CASSARLTTQYF

J gene: TRBJ2-3
D gene: TRBD2
V gene: TRBV5-1
CDR3 length: 16
CDR3 protein: CASTPWGGGNTDTQYF

J gene: TRBJ2-5
D gene: TRBD2
V gene: TRBV27
CDR3 length: 16
CDR3 protein: CASSETSGGHGWTQYF

J gene: TRBJ2-7
D gene: -
V gene: TRBV18
CDR3 length: 13
CDR3 protein: CASSSGTFYEQYF

J gene: TRBJ1-1
D gene: -
V gene: TRBV15
CDR3 length: 16
CDR3 protein: CATSRDWSVMNTEAFF

J gene: TRBJ2-7
D gene: -
V gene: TRBV6-2/TRBV6-3
CDR3 length: 13
CDR3 protein: CASSKLASYEQYF

J gene: TRBJ1-2
D gene: -
V gene: TRBV28
CDR3 length: 12
CDR3 protein: CASSTRVYGYTF

J gene: TRBJ1-5
D gene: -
V gene: TRBV3-1/TRBV3-2
CDR3 length: 14
CDR3 protein: CASSQDPGLQPQHF

J gene: TRBJ2-2
D gene: TRBD1
V gene: TRBV28
CDR3 length: 14
CDR3 protein: CASSLTGTAGELFF